Presented here are 3 T cell receptor beta chains from one specimen sequenced in a study of patients and donors after allogeneic stem cell transplantation. MiXCR was run by TCRdb on the RT-PCR reads, yielding one entry per CDR3 protein. The data show some 150,000 distinct CDR3 sequences, about two fifths seen once. The sequencing sample was made of blood, either unsorted or a sorted T cell fraction (not recorded which). All receptors derive from a human donor who was either an allogeneic HSCT recipient or a stem cell or donor lymphocyte infusion donor (not recorded which). It is not recorded whose cells these are; they may come from a transplant donor.

This clonotype was seen more than once but under ten times. V usage is TRBV6-5 and J usage is TRBJ1-5; the D is unclear. This CDR3 contains 15 residues. Trimming shortened V by 0 bases and J by 0 bases, and 6 bases separated the two germline ends. CDR1 and CDR2 (germline): MNHEY, SVGAGI. CDR3 loop: CASSYSWDSNQPQHF. For the CDR3, the DNA is TGTGCCAGCAGTTACTCTTGGGATAGCAATCAGCCCCAGCATTTT.

The chain employs TRBV29-1 and TRBJ1-3; weak D call: TRBD1 (6 bases). Between the trimmed V and J ends, which lost 3 bases and 3 bases, there was a span of 9 bases. This CDR3 spans 13 amino acids. Germline CDR1 reads SQVTM; CDR2 reads ANQGSEA. The CDR3 region is CSVDETGGNTIYF. CDR3 nucleotide sequence: TGCAGCGTTGATGAGACAGGTGGAAACACCATATATTTT.

V usage is TRBV20-1 and J usage is TRBJ2-1; D possibly matches TRBD1 or TRBD2 (6 bases each). V was shortened by 4 bases and J by 1 base, with 14 bases between the two germline ends. The CDR3 covers 15 residues. The germline V gene encodes CDR1 DFQATT and CDR2 SNEGSKA (reference sequence). The CDR3 DNA follows: TGCAGTGCTAACGGGGGCCTAGCGTCCTACAATGAGCAGTTCTTC. It encodes CSANGGLASYNEQFF.